The table lists the clone carrying this T cell receptor (beta chain) with a few counts. This sample is drawn from a study of blood T cell repertoires in COVID-19. Study background: Sample material is recorded as cDNA or gDNA derived from T cells, B-cell-depleted T cells, or PBMCs.

Using immunoSEQ multiplex PCR, the repertoire was profiled, and TCRdb retains in-frame clones only, with some absent. The sample holds approximately 220,000 clones, around 82% seen once. Cohorts were based on clinical histories the participants reported. It was within 2 weeks before study entry that exposed participants met a COVID-19 case. This CDR3 comprises 13 residues. Trimming took 8 bases from V and 4 from J; bases not matched to a gene: 7. Germline V lookup: CDR1 MNHEY, CDR2 SMNVEV (reference sequence). Sequencing was performed on PBMCs or T cells enriched from blood (not recorded which). This TCR derives from a woman in her fifties or sixties who had been exposed to COVID-19. The V and J genes are TRBV27 and TRBJ1-1, with 7 bases fitting TRBD1. This CDR3 reads CASRADRATEAFF. CDR3 nucleotides: TGTGCCAGCCGCGCTGACAGGGCCACTGAAGCTTTCTTT.